The source of this T cell receptor beta chain is a study of OX40 agonist ivuxolimab in advanced cancers. About the research overall: Treatment of patients was with ivuxolimab, an agonistic anti-OX40 (CD134) antibody. Participants could have had prior anti-PD-1, anti-PD-L1 or anti-CTLA-4 therapy, and about 37% had some.

TCRdb's copy holds only in-frame clones and misses some; the assay was immunoSEQ multiplex PCR. The sample consists of approximately 98,000 clones, roughly 80% of them appearing once. Between the trimmed V and J ends, which lost 1 base and 7 bases, there was a span of 13 bases. Germline values: CDR1 GTSNPN, CDR2 SVGIG (reference sequence). The CDR3 is 13 amino acids. V and J are TRBV30 and TRBJ1-1; D is ambiguous. This specimen consisted of CD4+ or CD8+ T cells sorted from blood, obtained in a trial of the OX40 agonist ivuxolimab. The clonotype originates from an adult with an advanced solid tumor such as melanoma, head and neck, liver or kidney cancer. The CDR3 sequence is CAWSASPEVEAFF. The DNA of the CDR3 is TGTGCCTGGAGTGCTTCTCCAGAGGTTGAAGCTTTCTTT. Supplemented by reference TRBV30 and TRBJ1-1, the full variable domain reads SQTIHQWPATLVQPVGSPLSLECTVEGTSNPNLYWYRQAAGRGLQLLFYSVGIGQISSEVPQNLSASRPQDRQFILSSKKLLLSDSGFYLCAWSASPEVEAFFGQGTRLTVV.